Following are 18 T cell receptor beta chains from one sample sequenced in a study of radiation and T cells in renal cell carcinoma. The time point denotes: blood 4 weeks post-SBRT, at nephrectomy. The treatment denotes: 15 Gy SBRT to primary tumor, nephrectomy 4 weeks later. The protocol was immunoSEQ multiplex PCR, while the TCRdb copy is restricted to in-frame clones and leaves out a portion. Among approximately 83,000 clones listed, around 81% were seen once. This specimen consisted of blood, obtained from a patient whose treatment included radiotherapy and nephrectomy. These receptors all come from a man aged 45-65 years with renal cell carcinoma.

The V and J genes are TRBV9 and TRBJ1-1; D is uncertain. Germline assignment: CDR1 SGDLS and CDR2 YYNGEE. V was cut by 7 bases and J by 1 base, with 11 bases left in between. The CDR3 totals 13 residues. The CDR3 region has the DNA TGTGCCAGCGAGAAGATCCAGAACACTGAAGCTTTCTTT. Protein sequence: CASEKIQNTEAFF. The complete variable domain, with remaining parts taken from reference TRBV9 and TRBJ1-1, reads DSGVTQTPKHLITATGQRVTLRCSPRSGDLSVYWYQQSLDQGLQFLIQYYNGEERAKGNILERFSAQQFPDLHSELNLSSLELGDSALYFCASEKIQNTEAFFGQGTRLTVV.

The rearrangement joins TRBV5-8 to TRBJ1-3, with no clear D. This CDR3 is 15 amino acids long. With 4 bases removed from V and 0 bases from J, the gap between germline ends came to 11 bases. Germline assignment: CDR1 SGHTS and CDR2 YDEGEE. CDR3 DNA sequence: TGTGCCAGCAGCCCCTGGACGCCCTCTGGAAACACCATATATTTT. This gives the protein CASSPWTPSGNTIYF.

This clone was observed a handful of times. V and J are TRBV7-8 and TRBJ2-2, with D possibly TRBD2 on 5 matching bases. Trimming removed 3 bases at V and 6 bases at J, with 8 bases between. The CDR3 has 13 amino acids. Germline loops: CDR1 SGHVS, CDR2 FQNEAQ. Here the CDR3 reads CASSFLEAGELFF. DNA of the CDR3: TGTGCCAGCAGCTTCTTGGAGGCCGGGGAGCTGTTTTTT.

CDR3: CRGQGSSYNSPLHF. CDR3 nucleotide sequence: TGCAGAGGACAGGGGAGCTCCTATAATTCACCCCTCCACTTT. The gene calls are TRBV1 and TRBJ1-6; TRBD1 is the table's D call, not checked against the DNA. TRBV1 is assigned pseudogene status. CDR3 size: 14 residues.

This chain joins TRBV19 and TRBJ2-1; 7 nucleotides match TRBD1. CDR1 and CDR2 from the germline V gene are LNHDA and SQIVND (reference sequence). The CDR3 runs to 14 residues. The V segment lost 7 bases and the J segment 0 bases; nucleotides outside the gene matches: 3. As DNA, the CDR3 is TGTGCCAGTACAGACAGGGACTCCTACAATGAGCAGTTCTTC. Translating gives CASTDRDSYNEQFF.

This clone was detected a few times. V gene TRBV6-5 combines with J gene TRBJ2-5; D gene uncertain. Germline V gene lookup returns CDR1 MNHEY and CDR2 SVGAGI. The CDR3 runs to 13 residues. Trimming shortened V by 0 bases and J by 6 bases, and 8 bases separated the two germline ends. The CDR3, as DNA: TGTGCCAGCAGTTACTCGCCAGGAAAGACCCAGTACTTC. It codes for CASSYSPGKTQYF.

This chain uses TRBV5-1 with TRBJ1-3; 7 positions match TRBD1. Trimming at V came to 2 bases and at J to 0 bases, leaving 2 bases not matched to a gene. The CDR3 runs 15 residues. Germline V gene sequence: CDR1 SGHRS, CDR2 YFSETQ. Written as DNA, the CDR3 is TGCGCCAGCAGCTTAGGACAGGTCTCTGGAAACACCATATATTTT. Its protein is CASSLGQVSGNTIYF. Using reference TRBV5-1 and TRBJ1-3 for the parts outside the CDR3, the full variable domain is KAGVTQTPRYLIKTRGQQVTLSCSPISGHRSVSWYQQTPGQGLQFLFEYFSETQRNKGNFPGRFSGRQFSNSRSEMNVSTLELGDSALYLCASSLGQVSGNTIYFGEGSWLTVV.

Only a few counts were recorded for this clone. The rearrangement joins TRBV21-1 to TRBJ2-5; TRBD1, the D gene given by the table, was not confirmed from the DNA. TRBV21-1 is classified as a pseudogene. CDR3 size: 14 residues. The CDR3 nucleotides are TGTGCCAGCAGCAAAATCCTGGGGCGAGAGACCCAGTACTTC. Protein: CASSKILGRETQYF.

This rearrangement joins TRBV5-6 to TRBJ2-3; no firm D call. CDR1 is SGHDT, CDR2 YYEEEE, per germline. This CDR3 is built from 13 residues. Trimming stripped 4 bases from V and 0 bases from J, with 6 bases between. In DNA, the CDR3 is TGTGCCAGCAGCCGAGTGAGCACAGATACGCAGTATTTT. Its translation: CASSRVSTDTQYF.

The CDR3 coding sequence is TGTGCCAGCAGTCAAATGGCGGCCGAATACGAGCAGTACTTC. Encoded protein: CASSQMAAEYEQYF. The chain links TRBV28 to TRBJ2-7; D is undetermined. The CDR3 length is 14 residues. Per germline, CDR1 MDHEN and CDR2 SYDVKM. Trimming left V 5 bases short and J 4 bases short, with 15 bases between.

This clone was observed a few times. The J gene is TRBJ2-7, the V gene TRBV28; the D gene is possibly TRBD2 (6 bases). Trimming stripped 4 bases from V and 10 bases from J, with 11 bases between. The germline V gene encodes CDR1 MDHEN and CDR2 SYDVKM. This CDR3 comprises 11 residues. The DNA of the CDR3 is TGTGCCAGCAGTTGGGACTCTTCCCAGTACTTC. Translated: CASSWDSSQYF.

The chain joins TRBV4-3 to TRBJ1-1; D remains unclear. Germline V lookup: CDR1 LGHNA, CDR2 YSLEER. The CDR3 sequence is 13 residues long. V was shortened by 5 bases and J by 1 base, with 8 bases between the two germline ends. CDR3 coding DNA: TGCGCCAGCAGCGAGCTTAAGAACACTGAAGCTTTCTTT. Translated, it gives CASSELKNTEAFF.

About this clone: One end of the junction fails to match germline, which may point to a read error. The V and J genes are TRBV28 and TRBJ2-7; TRBD2 matches at 13 bases. The CDR3 spans 12 residues. Germline V gives CDR1 MDHEN, CDR2 SYDVKM. As DNA, the CDR3 is TGTGCCAGCACAACTAGCGGGAGGGGTGCTCACTTC. Its protein product is CASTTSGRGAHF.

The chain links TRBV7-8 to TRBJ1-2; D perhaps matches TRBD1 (6 bases). The CDR3 is made up of 17 amino acids. V was clipped by 2 bases and J by 4 bases, with 20 bases between them. CDR1 is SGHVS, CDR2 FQNEAQ, per germline. The CDR3 loop reads CASSLRPRGASGYGYTF. The DNA for the CDR3 is TGTGCCAGCAGCTTACGCCCGAGGGGGGCGAGTGGCTATGGCTACACCTTC.

The chain recombines TRBV19 with TRBJ2-1; D remains ambiguous. The CDR3 sequence is 16 residues long. CDR1 is LNHDA and CDR2 is SQIVND in the germline V gene (reference sequence). The V and J ends lost 1 base and 15 bases respectively, with 25 bases between them. In DNA, the CDR3 is TGTGCCAGTAGTATAGGGAAAACCGGTATAGTGGGCCATCGGTTCTTC. This codes for CASSIGKTGIVGHRFF.

This chain links TRBV7-6 with TRBJ2-2; 9 bases line up with TRBD1. Germline V CDR1 and CDR2: SGHVS, FNYEAQ. J lost 0 bases, V lost 2 bases, and 4 bases had no gene match. This CDR3 has 17 amino acids. DNA for the CDR3: TGTGCCAGCAGCTTAAAGGGACAGGGCTCGAACACCGGGGAGCTGTTTTTT. This gives the protein CASSLKGQGSNTGELFF.

The chain links TRBV4-1 to TRBJ2-7, with a tentative D call TRBD1 (5 bases). Trimming left V 3 bases short and J 3 bases short, with 15 bases between. The CDR3 is 15 amino acids. Germline V gene sequence: CDR1 MGHRA, CDR2 YSYEKL. As DNA, the CDR3 is TGCGCCAGCAGCCATACATTCGGACAAAGCTACGAGCAGTACTTC. Its protein is CASSHTFGQSYEQYF.

The chain combines TRBV7-9 with TRBJ2-3, with D possibly being TRBD1 (6 bases). The CDR3 runs to 13 residues. Trimming removed 5 bases from V and 9 bases from J, with 15 bases in between. In germline, CDR1 is SEHNR, CDR2 FQNEAQ (reference sequence). The CDR3 coding sequence is TGTGCCAGCAGCCCCTTGCGGACAGCAACGCAGTATTTT. Protein product: CASSPLRTATQYF.